The 20 T cell receptor beta chains reported below all come from one sample, sequenced in a study of blood T cell repertoires in COVID-19. Sequenced by immunoSEQ multiplex PCR; TCRdb stores in-frame clones only, minus some. The sample lists fewer than 150,000 clones, approximately 85% occurring once. Sequencing was done on a sample of peripheral blood. The receptor set was obtained from a woman in her sixties with COVID-19, enrolled during active disease.

The chain employs TRBV6-2 or TRBV6-3 and TRBJ1-2; unclear D gene. Germline CDR1 reads MNHEY; CDR2 reads SVGEGT. V was clipped by 4 bases and J by 0 bases, with 12 bases between them. The CDR3 consists of 15 residues. The CDR3 DNA is TGTGCCAGCAGTTCCCCGACATCGTCTAACTATGGCTACACCTTC. It encodes CASSSPTSSNYGYTF.

The chain joins TRBV2 to TRBJ2-5, with 9 positions matching TRBD2. Germline V gene lookup returns CDR1 SNHLY and CDR2 FYNNEI. The CDR3 has 16 residues. V was pared by 4 bases and J by 7 bases, with 13 bases of the junction left unmatched. CDR3 sequence reads: CASSGEAGGSGGTQYF. DNA for the CDR3: TGTGCCAGCAGTGGGGAAGCGGGGGGCTCCGGAGGGACCCAGTACTTC.

The chain combines TRBV5-4 with TRBJ1-1, with 10 bases that match TRBD1. The germline V gene encodes CDR1 SGHNT and CDR2 YYREEE (reference sequence). J gave up 3 bases and V 0 bases, and 2 bases lay outside the gene matches. The CDR3 totals 15 residues. Written as DNA, the CDR3 is TGTGCCAGCAGCTTGGGGACAGGGGGTCACACTGAAGCTTTCTTT. It specifies CASSLGTGGHTEAFF.

The sample holds one count of this clone. The V gene is TRBV3-1 (or the pseudogene TRBV3-2), the J gene TRBJ2-2; D unresolved. Trimming took off 3 bases at V and 4 bases at J, with 15 bases between the two ends. CDR1 is LGHDT, CDR2 YNNKEL, per germline (reference sequence). This CDR3 is 16 amino acids long. The CDR3 region is CASSHQSGYVTGELFF. In DNA, the CDR3 is TGTGCCAGCAGCCACCAGTCCGGGTATGTCACCGGGGAGCTGTTTTTT.

J is TRBJ2-7 and V is TRBV5-5, with TRBD1 matching 11 bases. J was trimmed by 3 bases and V by 4 bases; bases with no gene match: 6. Germline-derived CDR1 and CDR2 are SGHKS and YYEKEE (reference sequence). The CDR3 runs to 15 residues. This CDR3 is CASSLGTGGYYEQYF. Here the CDR3 DNA reads TGTGCCAGCAGCCTCGGGACAGGGGGATACTACGAGCAGTACTTC.

The chain is built from TRBV3-1 (or the pseudogene TRBV3-2) and TRBJ2-3; 7 bases align to TRBD2. The V and J ends lost 2 bases and 5 bases, in that order; junction bases with no gene match: 4. The CDR3 loop spans 14 amino acids. CDR1 is LGHDT and CDR2 is YNNKEL in the germline V gene (reference sequence). The CDR3 nucleotides read TGTGCCAGCAGCCAAATTGCGGGGGTAGATACGCAGTATTTT. Amino acids: CASSQIAGVDTQYF.

The chain uses TRBV18 and TRBJ1-2; D remains ambiguous. The V end was cut by 3 bases, the J end by 3 bases, with 8 bases between. From germline, CDR1 is KGHSH and CDR2 LQKENI. This CDR3 comprises 13 residues. The CDR3 coding sequence is TGTGCCAGCTCACCCCTGCAGGACTATGGCTACACCTTC. Translating it yields CASSPLQDYGYTF.

CDR3 in DNA: TGTGCCAGCAGCTTGGCTGGAGGAAACTCTGGAAACACCATATATTTT. The encoded protein is CASSLAGGNSGNTIYF. This rearrangement joins TRBV5-6 to TRBJ1-3, with no clear D. Germline V gene lookup returns CDR1 SGHDT and CDR2 YYEEEE. This CDR3 spans 16 amino acids. The ends were cut back, 0 bases at V and 0 bases at J, with 10 bases in the middle.

CDR3 nucleotide sequence: TGTGCCAGCAGCTTGCGGGGGAGGTTTGATACGCAGTATTTT. Protein product: CASSLRGRFDTQYF. This chain joins TRBV13 and TRBJ2-3; 7 bases match TRBD2. The germline V gene has CDR1 PRHDT and CDR2 FYEKMQ (reference sequence). The CDR3 extends over 14 amino acids. The junction had 6 bases not matched to a gene; V was cut back by 3 bases and J by 6 bases.

The chain uses TRBV6-5 and TRBJ1-3; TRBD1 matches 7 bases. CDR3 size: 12 residues. Looked up from germline, CDR1 is MNHEY and CDR2 is SVGAGI. With 7 bases clipped from V and 7 bases from J, the junction kept 4 bases outside the gene matches. The CDR3 reads CASKTGRNTIYF. In nucleotides, the CDR3 is TGTGCCAGCAAGACAGGGCGGAACACCATATATTTT.

The chain recombines TRBV3-1 (or the pseudogene TRBV3-2) with TRBJ2-3; TRBD2 might be the D (6 bases). Germline CDR1 reads LGHDT; CDR2 reads YNNKEL (reference sequence). This CDR3 is 13 amino acids long. Trimming pared 1 base from V and 6 bases from J, leaving 8 bases between. The CDR3 DNA is TGTGCCAGCAGCCAAGTTGCGGGGGATACGCAGTATTTT. Translating gives CASSQVAGDTQYF.

The chain carries TRBV9 and TRBJ1-6; 7 bases are a match to TRBD1. Germline V lookup: CDR1 SGDLS, CDR2 YYNGEE. The CDR3 runs 16 residues. Germline trimming cut 0 bases from V and 6 bases from J; bases unmatched to any gene: 6. The CDR3 DNA sequence: TGTGCCAGCAGCGTAGGAGGGGGCTCTGGTAATTCACCCCTCCACTTT. This encodes CASSVGGGSGNSPLHF.

This clone was seen once. The chain couples TRBV27 to TRBJ1-6, with D perhaps TRBD1 (6 bases). The V end lost 2 bases, the J end lost 7 bases, and 15 bases lay between the germline ends. The CDR3 loop spans 16 amino acids. Germline V CDR1 and CDR2: MNHEY, SMNVEV (reference sequence). CDR3 protein: CASSLIGGVENSPLHF. As DNA, the CDR3 is TGTGCCAGCAGTTTAATAGGGGGGGTTGAGAATTCACCCCTCCACTTT.

The chain combines TRBV11-3 with TRBJ1-1, with D unclear. CDR3 length equals 14 residues. Per the germline V gene, CDR1 is SGHNT and CDR2 is YENEEA. Trimming stripped 1 base from V and 4 bases from J, with 10 bases between. DNA of the CDR3: TGTGCCAGCAGCTTAGGTCCAGGCCCCACTGAAGCTTTCTTT. Protein product: CASSLGPGPTEAFF.

The gene calls are TRBV5-1 and TRBJ1-1; perhaps TRBD1 as D (6 bases). V gave up 5 bases and J gave up 3 bases, with 11 bases separating them. This CDR3 has 13 residues. Germline loops: CDR1 SGHRS, CDR2 YFSETQ. DNA for the CDR3: TGCGCCAGCAGGGCGGGGGCGTACACTGAAGCTTTCTTT. It translates to CASRAGAYTEAFF. The full variable domain, its missing parts supplied by reference TRBV5-1 and TRBJ1-1, is KAGVTQTPRYLIKTRGQQVTLSCSPISGHRSVSWYQQTPGQGLQFLFEYFSETQRNKGNFPGRFSGRQFSNSRSEMNVSTLELGDSALYLCASRAGAYTEAFFGQGTRLTVV.

The chain recombines TRBV10-1 with TRBJ2-3, with TRBD2 matching 7 bases. The V gene's germline CDR1 is WNHNN and CDR2 SYGVQD (reference sequence). Trimming at V came to 3 bases and at J to 4 bases, leaving 1 base not matched to a gene. The CDR3 contains 13 residues. The CDR3: CASSEAGPDTQYF. The CDR3 bases are TGCGCCAGCAGTGAAGCGGGACCAGATACGCAGTATTTT.

The chain carries TRBV5-4 and TRBJ1-6; D is uncertain. Germline CDR1 SGHNT, CDR2 YYREEE (reference sequence). V was shortened by 4 bases and J by 9 bases, with 20 bases between the two germline ends. The CDR3 is 16 amino acids. CDR3 in amino acids: CASSPRTGRSRSPLHF. CDR3 DNA: TGTGCCAGCAGCCCCCGGACGGGGAGGTCACGTTCACCCCTCCACTTT. The complete variable domain, with remaining parts taken from reference TRBV5-4 and TRBJ1-6, reads ETGVTQSPTHLIKTRGQQVTLRCSSQSGHNTVSWYQQALGQGPQFIFQYYREEENGRGNFPPRFSGLQFPNYSSELNVNALELDDSALYLCASSPRTGRSRSPLHFGNGTRLTVT.

This sequence joins TRBV4-2 and TRBJ1-1; the D is unclear. Trimming removed 0 bases from V and 3 bases from J, with 14 bases in between. Germline assignment: CDR1 LGHNA and CDR2 YNFKEQ. The CDR3 consists of 16 residues. The CDR3 sequence: CASSQDEGRRDTEAFF. CDR3 coding DNA: TGTGCCAGCAGCCAAGATGAAGGCAGGAGGGACACTGAAGCTTTCTTT.

This clone appeared a single time. This rearrangement joins TRBV27 to TRBJ2-7, with D possibly being TRBD2 (6 bases). This CDR3 has 15 amino acids. Germline assignment: CDR1 MNHEY and CDR2 SMNVEV (reference sequence). V was cut by 9 bases and J by 0 bases, with 18 bases left in between. CDR3 protein: CARSGSRRSSYEQYF. The CDR3 region has the DNA TGTGCCAGGTCCGGGAGTAGACGGAGCTCCTACGAGCAGTACTTC.

CDR3 loop: CATHPGQGSETQYF. Here the CDR3 DNA reads TGTGCCACCCACCCGGGACAGGGAAGCGAGACCCAGTACTTC. The chain links TRBV7-9 to TRBJ2-5; 9 positions agree with TRBD1. J lost 5 bases, V lost 10 bases, and 11 bases had no gene match. In germline, CDR1 is SEHNR, CDR2 FQNEAQ (reference sequence). The CDR3 contains 14 residues.